This is a list of T cell receptor beta chains from one sample in a study of vaccination and CD4 T cells after COVID-19. These TCRs are of unknown antigen specificity. TCRdb used MiXCR to reprocess the PCR reads, holding one entry per CDR3 protein. The data contain about 12,000 distinct CDR3 sequences, less than 75% of them seen just once; the ten biggest clones take up around 12%. Material: CD4+ T cells from blood, cultured in vitro. The receptors here all came from a human donor who had recovered from COVID-19. Both conserved end residues are trimmed from each CDR3. The D gene is left open where the match is weak.

TRBV28	TRBJ1-2	-	ASSLGVMGSYGYT
TRBV5-1	TRBJ2-7	-	ASSPGQDISYEQY
TRBV11-2	TRBJ2-1	TRBD2	ASSFQGLADNEQF
TRBV12-3/TRBV12-4	TRBJ2-5	-	ASSLDRVGETQY
TRBV7-9	TRBJ2-4	TRBD1	ASSRTGRNIDIQY
TRBV7-9	TRBJ1-1	TRBD1	ASSLGTGKGEAF
TRBV7-7	TRBJ1-1	-	ASDPLGTEAF
TRBV7-3	TRBJ2-3	TRBD1	ASSSTGGGTDTQY
TRBV30	TRBJ1-2	-	AWSVRFRVEPRLGYT
TRBV20-1	TRBJ1-2	-	SARDQREEYYGYT
TRBV27	TRBJ2-3	-	ASSPWTSTDTQY
TRBV6-1	TRBJ1-6	-	ASTQLQSSYNSPLH
TRBV6-1	TRBJ2-7	TRBD1	ASSEALTGGFYEQY
TRBV2	TRBJ2-7	-	ASSPDSSYEQY
TRBV28	TRBJ2-6	-	ASSLYRLAGANVLT
TRBV2	TRBJ1-2	-	ASSPEGGAYT
TRBV6-5	TRBJ2-7	-	ASSSPGLTYEQY
TRBV7-2	TRBJ2-2	-	ASSLRGRTGELF
TRBV7-9	TRBJ1-2	-	ASSLASSTPYGYT
TRBV20-1	TRBJ1-3	-	SAPEITGNTIY
TRBV7-9	TRBJ2-7	TRBD1	ASSPLTQGAAYEQY
TRBV6-2/TRBV6-3	TRBJ1-2	-	ASSSQGYGYT
TRBV7-2	TRBJ1-6	-	ASSHQTDSPLH
TRBV20-1	TRBJ1-3	-	SARVNSGNTIY
TRBV28	TRBJ1-2	TRBD1	ASSSPGQGGYGYT
TRBV20-1	TRBJ2-2	-	SARDPYNTGELF
TRBV6-1	TRBJ1-2	-	ASSEYRADGYT
TRBV7-8	TRBJ1-6	TRBD1	ASSPPWTGSQKNSPLH
TRBV5-1	TRBJ2-6	-	ASSSDFSGANVLT
TRBV7-2	TRBJ2-3	TRBD2	ASSQDMTAWIAGSTDTQY
TRBV2	TRBJ2-1	-	ASTDYNEQF
TRBV5-1	TRBJ1-6	TRBD1	ASSLDGQGAVSPLH
TRBV25-1	TRBJ2-7	TRBD1	ASSAGNRGDYEQY
TRBV28	TRBJ1-6	-	ASSPWGGSYNSPLH
TRBV7-8	TRBJ2-1	TRBD2	ASRSGVRGWVEQF
TRBV4-1	TRBJ1-1	-	ASSLTGFTEAF
TRBV6-1	TRBJ2-5	-	ASMDTQETQY
TRBV20-1	TRBJ2-1	TRBD2	SARDISGSYNEQF
TRBV20-1	TRBJ2-5	-	SASPRAGGVSETQY
TRBV7-2	TRBJ1-6	-	ASSPSYLRVPQSPLH
TRBV20-1	TRBJ1-2	-	SAGGRNYGYT
TRBV19	TRBJ2-5	TRBD2	ASSIGGLALYQETQY